This T cell receptor (beta chain) was captured by sequencing in a study of blood T cell repertoires in COVID-19. As for the study in general: Some COVID-19 samples were acute and others convalescent; all came from the United States, Italy and Spain. PBMCs, B-cell-depleted T cells, or T cells provided the cDNA or gDNA that made up the material.

In this sample, this clone turned up many times. V gave up 6 bases and J gave up 0 bases; unmatched junction bases: 4. Looked up from germline, CDR1 is SGHRS and CDR2 is YFSETQ. The CDR3 runs to 14 residues. Authors' analysis steps: Estimation of nucleated cell counts relied on the amplification of reference gene primers. Clones were sequenced by immunoSEQ multiplex PCR, and TCRdb holds only the in-frame ones, with some missing. V and J calls plus clone size are reproduced from that table; the DNA served to infer D and trimming. Here the sample spans 310,000 or so clones, 87% being singletons. This sequence originates from a woman between 45 and 60 years old who had recovered from COVID-19. This chain connects TRBV5-1 to TRBJ2-3, with TRBD2 identical over 7 bases. Sequencing was done on a sample of peripheral blood. CDR3 residues: CASTRGGSTDTQYF. CDR3 bases: TGCGCCAGCACTCGCGGGGGTAGCACAGATACGCAGTATTTT.